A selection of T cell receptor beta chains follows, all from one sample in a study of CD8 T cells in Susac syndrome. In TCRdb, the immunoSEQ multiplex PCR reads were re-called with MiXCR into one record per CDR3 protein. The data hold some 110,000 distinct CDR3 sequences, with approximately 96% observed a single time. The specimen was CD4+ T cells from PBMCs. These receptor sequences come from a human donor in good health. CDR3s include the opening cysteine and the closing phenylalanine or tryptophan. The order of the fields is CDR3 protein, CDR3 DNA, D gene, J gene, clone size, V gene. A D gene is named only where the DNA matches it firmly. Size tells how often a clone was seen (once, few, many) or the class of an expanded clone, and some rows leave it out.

CATAAGPGEPQHF TGTGCCACCGCCGCAGGACCCGGGGAGCCCCAGCATTTT - TRBJ1-5 - TRBV15
CSVDRGNVETQYF TGCAGCGTCGACAGGGGGAATGTGGAGACCCAGTACTTC TRBD1 TRBJ2-5 - TRBV29-1
CASSGGASNYGYTF TGCGCCAGCAGCGGGGGGGCTAGTAACTATGGCTACACCTTC - TRBJ1-2 - TRBV5-1
CASSLPGPGELFF TGTGCCAGCAGCCTACCGGGCCCGGGGGAGCTGTTTTTT - TRBJ2-2 few TRBV7-8
CASSSVRSNYGYTF TGTGCCAGCAGCTCGGTGCGGTCTAACTATGGCTACACCTTC - TRBJ1-2 - TRBV7-8
CSAHSGAMNTEAFF TGCAGTGCTCACTCGGGGGCGATGAACACTGAAGCTTTCTTT - TRBJ1-1 - TRBV20-1
CARSDGWYQETQYF TGTGCCCGGTCGGACGGCTGGTACCAAGAGACCCAGTACTTC - TRBJ2-5 - TRBV2
CASRESGTSYEQYF TGCGCCAGCAGGGAAAGCGGGACTAGCTACGAGCAGTACTTC TRBD2 TRBJ2-7 - TRBV5-1
CASSLDLGDIQYF TGTGCCAGCAGCCTCGACTTGGGGGACATTCAGTACTTC - TRBJ2-4 - TRBV5-4
CASSPPGGHYGYTF TGTGCCAGCTCACCGCCAGGGGGTCACTATGGCTACACCTTC TRBD1 TRBJ1-2 - TRBV18
CAISEYAGGSYEQYF TGTGCCATCAGTGAATATGCGGGGGGATCCTACGAGCAGTACTTC TRBD2 TRBJ2-7 once TRBV10-3
CSAVRLAGDNEQFF TGCAGCGCCGTAAGACTAGCGGGAGACAATGAGCAGTTCTTC TRBD2 TRBJ2-1 - TRBV29-1
CSVDTRGPSYGYTF TGCAGCGTTGATACCAGGGGTCCAAGCTATGGCTACACCTTC - TRBJ1-2 once TRBV29-1
CASSARRLAGYEQYF TGTGCCAGCAGCGCGAGACGACTAGCGGGCTACGAGCAGTACTTC TRBD2 TRBJ2-7 - TRBV13
CASSQVDTHNEQFF TGTGCCAGCAGCCAAGTCGACACCCACAATGAGCAGTTCTTC - TRBJ2-1 - TRBV3-1
CATSPLKGTANTGELFF TGTGCCACCAGCCCCTTAAAGGGGACAGCGAACACCGGGGAGCTGTTTTTT TRBD1 TRBJ2-2 - TRBV24-1
CSASTLDSPPHEQYF TGCAGTGCTAGTACCCTAGACAGTCCTCCTCACGAGCAGTACTTC - TRBJ2-7 - TRBV20-1
CASSSRGRGDPAKQYF TGTGCCAGCAGCTCACGTGGACGTGGGGACCCGGCGAAGCAGTACTTC - TRBJ2-7 - TRBV7-6
CSAAPDGDEQFF TGCAGTGCTGCCCCGGATGGGGATGAGCAGTTCTTC - TRBJ2-1 - TRBV20-1
CASSRGQKKGQPQHF TGTGCCAGCAGCCGGGGACAAAAAAAGGGTCAGCCCCAGCATTTT - TRBJ1-5 - TRBV28
CASSWDGRYEQYF TGCGCCAGCAGCTGGGACGGCCGCTACGAGCAGTACTTC - TRBJ2-7 - TRBV5-1
CASSPRTSGSYEQYF TGTGCCAGCAGTCCTAGGACTAGCGGGAGCTACGAGCAGTACTTC TRBD2 TRBJ2-7 few TRBV7-2
CASTPQGINNEQFF TGTGCCAGCACCCCACAGGGAATCAACAATGAGCAGTTCTTC - TRBJ2-1 once TRBV6-2/TRBV6-3
CASSSQPYHEQYF TGTGCCAGTAGTAGCCAGCCTTACCACGAGCAGTACTTC - TRBJ2-7 - TRBV19
CAIRDRDSYEQYF TGTGCCATCAGGGACAGGGACTCCTACGAGCAGTACTTC TRBD1 TRBJ2-7 - TRBV10-3
CASRLQLTSSGGQETQYF TGTGCCAGCAGACTCCAGTTGACTAGTAGTGGCGGCCAAGAGACCCAGTACTTC - TRBJ2-5 once TRBV6-5
CASSQGVKGAGYGYTF TGCGCCAGCAGCCAAGGGGTGAAGGGGGCAGGCTATGGCTACACCTTC TRBD1 TRBJ1-2 - TRBV4-3
CASSPTSTGTQPQHF TGCGCCAGCAGCCCCACTTCAACAGGCACTCAGCCCCAGCATTTT - TRBJ1-5 - TRBV4-1
CASSLHYEQYF TGTGCCAGCAGTCTACACTACGAGCAGTACTTC - TRBJ2-7 - TRBV7-9
CASSFRSFAYEQYF TGTGCCAGCAGTTTTCGTAGTTTCGCCTACGAGCAGTACTTC - TRBJ2-7 - TRBV12-3/TRBV12-4
CASLPWGQGYEQYF TGTGCCAGCCTGCCATGGGGACAGGGCTACGAGCAGTACTTC TRBD1 TRBJ2-7 - TRBV2
CASNRAGGQETQYF TGTGCCAGCAACCGAGCGGGAGGGCAAGAGACCCAGTACTTC TRBD2 TRBJ2-5 - TRBV7-9
CASSLRFRETQYF TGTGCCAGCAGCTTACGGTTCCGAGAGACCCAGTACTTC - TRBJ2-5 - TRBV14
CASSLVGGRNNEQFF TGTGCCAGCAGCTTAGTAGGCGGGAGAAACAATGAGCAGTTCTTC TRBD2 TRBJ2-1 - TRBV7-8
CASWGGGSSYNEQFF TGTGCCAGCTGGGGAGGCGGTAGCTCCTACAATGAGCAGTTCTTC - TRBJ2-1 - TRBV3-1
CASSFVRRNTGELFF TGTGCCAGCAGTTTCGTTAGGCGGAACACCGGGGAGCTGTTTTTT - TRBJ2-2 - TRBV6-6
CASSLVRGGELFF TGTGCCAGCAGCTTAGTCAGGGGCGGGGAGCTGTTTTTT - TRBJ2-2 - TRBV7-2
CASRTGTGGETGELFF TGTGCCAGCCGTACCGGGACAGGGGGCGAAACCGGGGAGCTGTTTTTT TRBD1 TRBJ2-2 - TRBV6-1
CASSLIPQDTEAFF TGCGCCAGCAGCTTGATACCACAAGATACTGAAGCTTTCTTT - TRBJ1-1 - TRBV5-1
CASTPQVRGQSPLHF TGTGCCAGCACCCCCCAGGTTCGGGGCCAATCACCCCTCCACTTT - TRBJ1-6 - TRBV27
CASSTNYNEQFF TGTGCCAGCAGTACCAACTACAATGAGCAGTTCTTC - TRBJ2-1 - TRBV6-2/TRBV6-3
CASSVAPSGYYNEQFF TGTGCCAGCAGCGTAGCCCCTAGCGGGTACTACAATGAGCAGTTCTTC TRBD2 TRBJ2-1 - TRBV9
CASSLFGRANTEAFF TGCGCCAGCAGCTTGTTTGGAAGGGCGAACACTGAAGCTTTCTTT - TRBJ1-1 - TRBV5-1
CASSLAGRVLGHEQFF TGTGCCAGCAGTTTGGCTGGGCGAGTACTTGGGCATGAGCAGTTCTTC - TRBJ2-1 - TRBV12-3/TRBV12-4
CASSVLQGVGGELFF TGTGCCAGCAGCGTACTTCAGGGAGTTGGCGGGGAGCTGTTTTTT - TRBJ2-2 - TRBV9
CATLASGAVNYGYTF TGTGCTACTCTAGCATCTGGGGCCGTGAACTATGGCTACACCTTC - TRBJ1-2 - TRBV2
CASRRGNSGGNEQFF TGCGCCAGCAGACGGGGGAATTCTGGAGGCAATGAGCAGTTCTTC - TRBJ2-1 - TRBV4-3
CASSQSKTGNEKLFF TGTGCCAGCAGCCAGAGCAAGACAGGGAATGAAAAACTGTTTTTT TRBD1 TRBJ1-4 - TRBV3-1
CASTPDGLSTDTQYF TGTGCCAGTACCCCGGACGGGCTTAGCACAGATACGCAGTATTTT - TRBJ2-3 - TRBV19
CASSQDRLSSYNEQFF TGCGCCAGCAGCCAAGATCGTCTTTCCTCCTACAATGAGCAGTTCTTC - TRBJ2-1 - TRBV4-3
CAWSVAGANVLTF TGTGCCTGGAGTGTAGCTGGGGCCAACGTCCTGACTTTC - TRBJ2-6 - TRBV30
CASSTTSREATQYF TGTGCCAGCAGTACGACGTCTAGGGAAGCGACCCAGTACTTC - TRBJ2-5 - TRBV6-2/TRBV6-3
CASSVEPSVSYEQYF TGTGCCAGCAGCGTAGAACCTAGCGTTTCCTACGAGCAGTACTTC - TRBJ2-7 - TRBV9
CASSLLTGASMNTEAFF TGTGCCAGCAGTTTACTTACAGGGGCCTCAATGAACACTGAAGCTTTCTTT TRBD1 TRBJ1-1 - TRBV12-3/TRBV12-4
CSASPGDGYTF TGCAGTGCTAGTCCCGGGGACGGCTACACCTTC - TRBJ1-2 - TRBV20-1